This T cell receptor (delta chain) was found in a study of gamma-delta T cells after stem cell transplantation. TCRdb re-called the RT-PCR reads using CATT. The sample lists some 12,000 delta-chain clones; roughly 1.3% were seen once. The CDR3 consists of 17 residues. The V and J ends lost 2 bases and 0 bases, in that order; junction bases with no gene match: 5. Germline V gene sequence: CDR1 GEAIGNYY, CDR2 EKD. The sequenced sample was gamma-delta T cells. This sequence joins TRDV2 and TRDJ1; 13 bases are shared with TRDD3. The TCR comes from a human donor. It is not recorded whose cells these are; they may come from a transplant donor. The CDR3 protein is CACDILGDTGDTDKLIF. The CDR3 DNA is TGTGCCTGTGACATACTGGGGGATACGGGGGACACCGATAAACTCATCTTT.